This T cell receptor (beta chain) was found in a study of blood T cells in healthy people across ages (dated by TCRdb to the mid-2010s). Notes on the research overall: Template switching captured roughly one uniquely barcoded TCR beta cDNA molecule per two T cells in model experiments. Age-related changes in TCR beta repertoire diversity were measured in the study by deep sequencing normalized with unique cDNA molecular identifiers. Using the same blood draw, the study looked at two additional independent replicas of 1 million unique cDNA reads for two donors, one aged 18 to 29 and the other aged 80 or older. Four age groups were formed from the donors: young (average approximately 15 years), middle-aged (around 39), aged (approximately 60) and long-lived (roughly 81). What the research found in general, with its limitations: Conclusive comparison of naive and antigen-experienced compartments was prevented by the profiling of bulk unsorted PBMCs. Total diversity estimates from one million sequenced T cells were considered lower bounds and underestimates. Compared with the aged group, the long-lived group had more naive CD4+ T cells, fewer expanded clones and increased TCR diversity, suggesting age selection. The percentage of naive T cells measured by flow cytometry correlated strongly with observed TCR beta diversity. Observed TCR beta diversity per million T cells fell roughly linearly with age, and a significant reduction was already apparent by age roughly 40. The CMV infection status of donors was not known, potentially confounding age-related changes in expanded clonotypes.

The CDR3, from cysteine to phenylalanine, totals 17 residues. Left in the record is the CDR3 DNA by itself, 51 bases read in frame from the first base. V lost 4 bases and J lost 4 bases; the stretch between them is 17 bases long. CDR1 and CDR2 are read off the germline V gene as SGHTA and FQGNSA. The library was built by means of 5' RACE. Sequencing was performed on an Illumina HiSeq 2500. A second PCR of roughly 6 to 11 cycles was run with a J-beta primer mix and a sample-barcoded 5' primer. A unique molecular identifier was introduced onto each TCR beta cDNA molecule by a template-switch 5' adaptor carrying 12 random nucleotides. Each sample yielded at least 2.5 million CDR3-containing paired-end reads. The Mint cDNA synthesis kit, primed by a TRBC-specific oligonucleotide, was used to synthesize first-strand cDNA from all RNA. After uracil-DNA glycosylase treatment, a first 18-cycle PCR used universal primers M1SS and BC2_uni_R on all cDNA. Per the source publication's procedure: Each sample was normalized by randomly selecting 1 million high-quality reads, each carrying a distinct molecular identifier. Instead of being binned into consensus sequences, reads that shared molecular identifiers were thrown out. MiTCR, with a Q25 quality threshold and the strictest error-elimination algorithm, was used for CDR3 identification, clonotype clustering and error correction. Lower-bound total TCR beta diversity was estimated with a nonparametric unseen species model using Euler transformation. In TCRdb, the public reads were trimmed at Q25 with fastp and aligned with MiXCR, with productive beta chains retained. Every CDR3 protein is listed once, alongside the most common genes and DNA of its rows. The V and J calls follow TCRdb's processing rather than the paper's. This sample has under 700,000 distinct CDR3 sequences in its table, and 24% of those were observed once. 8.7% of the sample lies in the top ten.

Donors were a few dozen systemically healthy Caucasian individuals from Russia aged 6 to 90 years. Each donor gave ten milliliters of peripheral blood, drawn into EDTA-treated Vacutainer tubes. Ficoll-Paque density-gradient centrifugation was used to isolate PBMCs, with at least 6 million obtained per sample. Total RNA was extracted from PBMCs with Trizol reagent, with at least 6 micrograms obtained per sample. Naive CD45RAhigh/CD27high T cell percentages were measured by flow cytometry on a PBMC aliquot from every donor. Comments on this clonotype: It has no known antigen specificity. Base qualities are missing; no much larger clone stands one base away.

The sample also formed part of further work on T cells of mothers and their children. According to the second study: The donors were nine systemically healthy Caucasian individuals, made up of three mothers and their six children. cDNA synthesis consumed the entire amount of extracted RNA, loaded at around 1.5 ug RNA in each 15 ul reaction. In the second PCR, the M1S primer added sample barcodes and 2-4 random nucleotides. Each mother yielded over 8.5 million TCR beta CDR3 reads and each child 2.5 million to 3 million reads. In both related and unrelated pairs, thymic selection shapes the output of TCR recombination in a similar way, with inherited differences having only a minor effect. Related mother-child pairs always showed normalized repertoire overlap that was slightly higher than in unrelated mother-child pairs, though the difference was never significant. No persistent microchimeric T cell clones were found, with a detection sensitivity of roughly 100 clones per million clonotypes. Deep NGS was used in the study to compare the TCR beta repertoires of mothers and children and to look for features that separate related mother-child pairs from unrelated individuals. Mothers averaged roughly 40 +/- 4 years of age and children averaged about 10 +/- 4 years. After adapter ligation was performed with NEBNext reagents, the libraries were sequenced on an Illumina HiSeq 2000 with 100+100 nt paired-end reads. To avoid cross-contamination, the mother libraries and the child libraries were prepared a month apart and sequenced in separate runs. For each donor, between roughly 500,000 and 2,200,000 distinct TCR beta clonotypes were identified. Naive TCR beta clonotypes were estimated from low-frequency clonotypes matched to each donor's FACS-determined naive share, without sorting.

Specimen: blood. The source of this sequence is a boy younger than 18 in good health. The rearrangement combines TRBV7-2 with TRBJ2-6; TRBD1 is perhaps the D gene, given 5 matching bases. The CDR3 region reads CASSSTGRLLGANVLTF. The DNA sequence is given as TGTGCCAGCAGCTCTACAGGCAGGCTGCTGGGGGCCAACGTCCTGACTTTC. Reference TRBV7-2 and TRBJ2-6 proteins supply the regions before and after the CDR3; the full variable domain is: GAGVSQSPSNKVTEKGKDVELRCDPISGHTALYWYRQSLGQGLEFLIYFQGNSAPDKSGLPSDRFSAERTGGSVSTLTIQRTQQEDSAVYLCASSSTGRLLGANVLTFGAGSRLTVL.